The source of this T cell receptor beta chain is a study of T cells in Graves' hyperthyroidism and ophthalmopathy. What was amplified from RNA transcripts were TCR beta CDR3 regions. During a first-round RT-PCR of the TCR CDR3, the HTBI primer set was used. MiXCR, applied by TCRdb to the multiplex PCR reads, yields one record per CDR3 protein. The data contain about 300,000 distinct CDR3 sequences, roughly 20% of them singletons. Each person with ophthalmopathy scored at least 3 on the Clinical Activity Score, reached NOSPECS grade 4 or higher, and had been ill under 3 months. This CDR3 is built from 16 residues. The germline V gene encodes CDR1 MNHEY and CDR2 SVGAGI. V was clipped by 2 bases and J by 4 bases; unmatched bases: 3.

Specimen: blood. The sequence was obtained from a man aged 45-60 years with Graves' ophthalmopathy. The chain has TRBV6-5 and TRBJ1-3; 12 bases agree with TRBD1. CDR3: CASSYGTGGEGNTIYF. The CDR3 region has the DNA TGTGCCAGCAGTTACGGGACAGGGGGCGAAGGAAACACCATATATTTT.